The present entry profiles one T cell receptor (beta chain) with its context. Cells designated naive CD8 were CD45RO-negative and were positively selected for CCR7, with terminally differentiated effector memory CD45RA+ cells excluded. None of the donors, who were healthy HIV-negative adults, had recently had acute infections or vaccinations. This CDR3 contains 13 residues. V dropped 3 bases and J dropped 3 bases, with 9 bases sitting between them. Germline V gene data show CDR1 as SGHVS and CDR2 as FNYEAQ. When replicate PCRs were run on sorted subsets, they used 200 to 250 ng DNA, about 30,000 T cell genomes. Clones were read by immunoSEQ multiplex PCR, and TCRdb kept only the in-frame ones, dropping some. Here the sample spans some 2,000,000 clones, just under 95% being singletons. These data come from a study of shared clonotypes between healthy human individuals.

The source is a man between 18 and 35 years old in good health. The specimen sequenced was naive CD8+ T cells sorted from blood. The chain employs TRBV7-6 and TRBJ2-7, with D maybe TRBD2 (5 bases). As DNA, the CDR3 is TGTGCCAGCAGCTTGGAGGTCCTCTACGAGCAGTACTTC. Translation gives CASSLEVLYEQYF.